This T cell receptor (beta chain) was obtained from a study of blood T cell repertoires in COVID-19. Study summary: Donors in the United States, Italy and Spain gave samples during acute or convalescent COVID-19. PBMCs, B-cell-depleted T cells, or T cells were the source of the cDNA or gDNA that made up the material.

In germline, CDR1 is SGHRS, CDR2 YFSETQ. The V and J ends lost 3 bases and 7 bases, in that order; junction bases with no gene match: 4. The CDR3 totals 15 residues. This clone was seen only a few times. The authors' processing: Scientists estimated how many nucleated cells there were by amplifying reference gene primers. Some clones are missing from TCRdb's copy, which holds only in-frame ones; the method was immunoSEQ multiplex PCR. The DNA gave D and trimming, while V, J and clone size come from that table. The sample carries fewer than 90,000 clones, 80% to 90% recorded once. The sample consisted of peripheral blood. This chain connects TRBV5-1 to TRBJ2-2; 12 bases line up with TRBD1. The sequence came from a man aged 80 or over in a cohort sampled during active COVID-19. The CDR3 here is CASSSGTGGFGELFF. CDR3 bases: TGCGCCAGCAGCTCGGGGACAGGGGGCTTCGGGGAGCTGTTTTTT.